This T cell receptor (beta chain) was sequenced for a study of shared clonotypes between healthy human individuals. In germline, CDR1 is SGHNT, CDR2 YYREEE (reference sequence). CDR3 size: 13 residues. Trimming cost V 4 bases and J 0 bases, with 6 bases left between them. Notes on this clone: The sample carries other DNA sequences with the same CDR3.

The table came from immunoSEQ multiplex PCR; TCRdb's copy has only in-frame clones and leaves some out. The sample lists millions of clones, approximately 93% occurring once. The sequencing input was naive CD4+ T cells from PBMCs. Documented subset: CD45RA+ positively selected. The sequence came from a man aged 18-30 years in good health. Some clones in this sample may be carry-over from other donors' samples. The chain links TRBV5-4 to TRBJ2-3; no reliable D call. The CDR3 region is CASSRSSTDTQYF. CDR3 in DNA: TGTGCCAGCAGCCGGTCGAGCACAGATACGCAGTATTTT.